These 22 T cell receptor beta chains came from one sample sequenced in a study of T cells in Graves' hyperthyroidism and ophthalmopathy. There were TCR beta CDR3 regions amplified from RNA transcripts. An initial round of RT-PCR targeting the TCR CDR3 relied on the HTBI primer set. TCRdb used MiXCR to reprocess the multiplex PCR reads, holding one entry per CDR3 protein. The table has over 550,000 distinct CDR3 sequences, roughly 17% seen once. Sequencing was done on a sample of blood. The receptors here all came from a woman aged 18-35 years with Graves' hyperthyroidism.

This chain uses TRBV6-1 with TRBJ1-5, with TRBD1 as a possible D gene (5 bases). Germline values: CDR1 MNHNS, CDR2 SASEGT. With 6 bases removed from V and 6 bases from J, the gap between germline ends came to 12 bases. The CDR3 spans 13 residues. The CDR3 nucleotides are TGTGCCAGCAGCTCAAAACAGGTTCAGCCCCAGCATTTT. Protein product: CASSSKQVQPQHF.

The chain recombines TRBV5-1 with TRBJ2-7, with a weak D call TRBD1 (5 bases). The CDR3 has 15 amino acids. V lost 3 bases and J lost 3, with 16 bases in between. Germline CDR1 and CDR2: SGHRS and YFSETQ. The CDR3 region is CASSSGLGQYYEQYF. Written as DNA, the CDR3 is TGCGCCAGCAGCTCCGGGTTGGGGCAGTACTACGAGCAGTACTTC.

The rearrangement links TRBV7-8 to TRBJ2-2, with 11 bases aligning to TRBD2. This CDR3 is 16 amino acids long. V lost 1 base and J lost 3; bases outside the gene matches: 1. CDR1 SGHVS and CDR2 FQNEAQ come from the germline V gene. The DNA of the CDR3 is TGTGCCAGCAGCTTAGTTAGCGGGGGGGACACCGGGGAGCTGTTTTTT. Its translation is CASSLVSGGDTGELFF.

This chain connects TRBV15 to TRBJ2-3; 8 positions agree with TRBD1. CDR3 length equals 18 residues. V trimming: 1 base; J trimming: 5 bases; junction bases outside the gene matches: 14. Looked up from germline, CDR1 is LNHNV and CDR2 is YYDKDF (reference sequence). The CDR3 loop is CATSRVNPQGVHRDTQYF. The CDR3 nucleotides read TGTGCCACCAGCAGAGTCAACCCACAGGGGGTGCACCGAGATACGCAGTATTTT.

This clonotype was seen more than once but under ten times. The chain combines TRBV10-2 with TRBJ2-5, with no clear D. Germline V gene data show CDR1 as WSHSY and CDR2 as SAAADI. Trimming left V 7 bases short and J 0 bases short, with 9 bases between. This CDR3 spans 13 amino acids. This chain's CDR3 is CASKITDQETQYF. The DNA for the CDR3 is TGCGCCAGCAAGATAACAGACCAAGAGACCCAGTACTTC.

This clonotype has at least ten counts. V gene TRBV7-8 combines with J gene TRBJ1-1; 8 nucleotides match TRBD1. The CDR3 runs to 17 residues. CDR1 and CDR2 from the germline V gene are SGHVS and FQNEAQ. The V and J ends lost 2 bases and 4 bases, in that order; junction bases with no gene match: 12. CDR3 region: CASSLRTGGSGGTEAFF. CDR3 coding DNA: TGTGCCAGCAGCTTAAGAACAGGGGGATCTGGTGGCACTGAAGCTTTCTTT. Full variable domain (remainder filled in from reference TRBV7-8 and TRBJ1-1): GAGVSQSPRYKVAKRGQDVALRCDPISGHVSLFWYQQALGQGPEFLTYFQNEAQLDKSGLPSDRFFAERPEGSVSTLKIQRTQQEDSAVYLCASSLRTGGSGGTEAFFGQGTRLTVV.

The table lists this clonotype with many counts. The genes are TRBV24-1 and TRBJ2-5; no reliable D call. Germline CDR1 reads KGHDR; CDR2 reads SFDVKD. This CDR3 has 17 amino acids. Trimming cost V 0 bases and J 5 bases, with 18 bases left between them. The CDR3 reads CATSDLRMGEGKETQYF. CDR3 nucleotide sequence: TGTGCCACCAGTGATTTGCGCATGGGCGAAGGCAAGGAGACCCAGTACTTC.

The chain joins TRBV6-5 to TRBJ2-7, with 8 bases aligning to TRBD1. J was trimmed by 9 bases and V by 4 bases; bases with no gene match: 17. In germline, CDR1 is MNHEY, CDR2 SVGAGI. This CDR3 spans 16 amino acids. Written as DNA, the CDR3 is TGTGCCAGCAGTTCTACCAGGGGGCGGCTAGCCCACGGGCAGTACTTC. This encodes CASSSTRGRLAHGQYF.

This clonotype was counted ten times or more. The chain combines TRBV2 with TRBJ1-5; possibly TRBD1 for D (6 bases). Germline CDR1 SNHLY, CDR2 FYNNEI. The CDR3 spans 15 residues. V gave up 2 bases and J gave up 0 bases, with 8 bases separating them. The CDR3 bases are TGTGCCAGCAGTGAATACAGGGCTAGCAATCAGCCCCAGCATTTT. This codes for CASSEYRASNQPQHF.

V usage is TRBV4-1 and J usage is TRBJ2-7; D may be TRBD1 (5 bases). The V end lost 1 base, the J end lost 0 bases, and 7 bases lay between the germline ends. The CDR3 has 14 amino acids. Per the germline V gene, CDR1 is MGHRA and CDR2 is YSYEKL. The CDR3: CASSQVDISYEQYF. For the CDR3, the DNA is TGCGCCAGCAGCCAAGTGGACATCTCCTACGAGCAGTACTTC.

At least ten counts were recorded for this clonotype. The rearrangement links TRBV28 to TRBJ2-1; 9 nucleotides match TRBD1. The CDR3 runs to 16 residues. Per germline, CDR1 MDHEN and CDR2 SYDVKM. V shed 3 bases and J 6 bases; nucleotides not matched to a gene: 9. CDR3 DNA: TGTGCCAGCAGTTTCACAGGGGGCCGCTGGGCCAATGAGCAGTTCTTC. The encoded protein is CASSFTGGRWANEQFF.

This clonotype has ten or more counts. This rearrangement joins TRBV11-2 to TRBJ2-1, with 8 bases matching TRBD2. The CDR3 is 15 residues long. J was trimmed by 8 bases and V by 5 bases; bases with no gene match: 11. Germline V gene data show CDR1 as SGHAT and CDR2 as FQNNGV. The CDR3 DNA is TGTGCCAGCAGCGCCGGACTAGCCCCTGCCTATGAGCAGTTCTTC. Amino acid sequence: CASSAGLAPAYEQFF.

This rearrangement joins TRBV6-1 to TRBJ1-5; D is undetermined. Germline V lookup: CDR1 MNHNS, CDR2 SASEGT. The CDR3 length is 15 residues. Trimming took off 10 bases at V and 9 bases at J, with 25 bases between the two ends. The CDR3 protein is CATRRSTSVRGPQHF. CDR3 nucleotide sequence: TGTGCCACACGACGCAGTACATCCGTCCGGGGGCCCCAGCATTTT.

In this sample, this clonotype turned up many times. The chain carries TRBV27 and TRBJ1-5; a possible D gene is TRBD1 (6 bases). The germline CDR1 and CDR2 sequences are MNHEY and SMNVEV (reference sequence). CDR3 length: 16 amino acids. V lost 5 bases to trimming and J lost 0 bases, with 14 bases between them. The CDR3 sequence is CASSGDTGSSNQPQHF. DNA of the CDR3: TGTGCCAGCAGTGGGGACACAGGGTCTAGCAATCAGCCCCAGCATTTT.

This clonotype has at least ten counts. The V call is TRBV28, the J call TRBJ2-4, with D perhaps matching TRBD1 or TRBD2 (5 bases each). Trimming stripped 2 bases from V and 0 bases from J, with 8 bases between. The germline V gene has CDR1 MDHEN and CDR2 SYDVKM. This CDR3 has 15 amino acids. CDR3 sequence reads: CASSLGGLAKNIQYF. The CDR3 nucleotides are TGTGCCAGCAGTTTAGGGGGTCTAGCCAAAAACATTCAGTACTTC. The whole variable domain, filled in from reference TRBV28 and TRBJ2-4, reads DVKVTQSSRYLVKRTGEKVFLECVQDMDHENMFWYRQDPGLGLRLIYFSYDVKMKEKGDIPEGYSVSREKKERFSLILESASTNQTSMYLCASSLGGLAKNIQYFGAGTRLSVL.

This clonotype was seen a handful of times. J is TRBJ2-3 and V is TRBV4-1; 7 bases are a match to TRBD1. V gave up 2 bases and J gave up 3 bases; unmatched junction bases: 8. The CDR3 is 16 residues long. Germline CDR1 is MGHRA and CDR2 is YSYEKL. The CDR3 reads CASSQLTGEVTDTQYF. The CDR3 DNA reads TGCGCCAGCAGCCAATTAACAGGGGAAGTAACAGATACGCAGTATTTT.

This clonotype was recorded many times. The chain couples TRBV7-9 to TRBJ2-3; the D gene could be TRBD1 or TRBD2 (6 bases each). Trimming pared 3 bases from V and 9 bases from J, leaving 7 bases between. The CDR3 extends over 11 amino acids. The germline gives CDR1 SEHNR, CDR2 FQNEAQ (reference sequence). CDR3 sequence: CASSFGGTQYF. The CDR3, as DNA: TGTGCCAGCAGCTTCGGGGGCACGCAGTATTTT.

This clonotype was recorded a few times. V gene TRBV19 combines with J gene TRBJ1-2; tentative D call: TRBD1 (5 bases). The CDR3 covers 14 residues. The V and J ends lost 3 bases and 6 bases respectively, with 14 bases between them. Germline V gene data show CDR1 as LNHDA and CDR2 as SQIVND (reference sequence). The CDR3 spells CASSIFPGTDGYTF. CDR3 nucleotides: TGTGCCAGTAGTATCTTCCCAGGGACGGATGGCTACACCTTC.

Concerning this clonotype itself: A much larger clonotype is one base distant, so this may be a read error. The rearrangement links TRBV28 to TRBJ2-3, with D perhaps matching TRBD1 or TRBD2 (5 bases each). Trimming shortened V by 6 bases and J by 5 bases, and 15 bases separated the two germline ends. Per germline, CDR1 MDHEN and CDR2 SYDVKM. CDR3 length: 14 residues. CDR3 residues: CASSSGTHRDTQYF. In DNA, the CDR3 is TGTGCCAGCAGCTCCGGGACCCACCGAGATACGCAGTATTTT.

This chain joins TRBV6-2 or TRBV6-3 and TRBJ2-7, with D uncertain. V lost 6 bases and J lost 3, with 12 bases in between. There are 13 residues in the CDR3. CDR1 and CDR2 (germline): MNHEY, SVGEGT. The DNA for the CDR3 is TGTGCCAGCAGCGTCAACAGTTACTACGAGCAGTACTTC. This sequence encodes CASSVNSYYEQYF.

This clonotype was seen many times. V and J are TRBV29-1 and TRBJ2-6, with 7 bases lining up with TRBD1. In germline, CDR1 is SQVTM, CDR2 ANQGSEA. Losses at the gene ends were 7 bases for V and 4 bases for J; bases not matched to a gene: 7. The CDR3 consists of 14 residues. The CDR3: CSAETGNGANVLTF. In DNA form, the CDR3 reads TGCAGCGCAGAGACAGGGAACGGGGCCAACGTCCTGACTTTC.

This clonotype was recorded many times. The J gene is TRBJ2-5, the V gene TRBV5-8, with 10 bases fitting TRBD1. The CDR3 runs 16 residues. CDR1 SGHTS and CDR2 YDEGEE come from the germline V gene. The V gene end was trimmed by 3 bases and the J gene end by 1 base; junction bases not matched to a gene: 6. CDR3 residues: CASSSGQGTFQETQYF. The CDR3 DNA reads TGTGCCAGCAGCTCGGGACAGGGGACCTTCCAAGAGACCCAGTACTTC.